This T cell receptor beta chain was observed in a study of blood T cell repertoires in COVID-19. The overall study: Sources were T cells, B-cell-depleted T cells, or PBMCs; the material itself was cDNA or gDNA.

In the authors' workflow: Nucleated cell number was recorded as an estimate derived from reference gene primer amplification. Assay used: immunoSEQ multiplex PCR; TCRdb lists only in-frame clones, some missing. V, J and clone size derive from that table, while D and trimming were established from the DNA sequence. The table has 80,000 to 100,000 clones, roughly 96% seen once. V dropped 7 bases and J dropped 4; count of bases not matched to a gene: 3. The V gene's germline CDR1 is MNHEY and CDR2 SVGAGI. The CDR3 consists of 13 residues. This clonotype was sampled from a human donor with active COVID-19. The donor label of this sample is uncertain. The genes are TRBV6-5 and TRBJ2-2, with TRBD2 matching 7 bases. Sequenced sample: peripheral blood. In DNA, the CDR3 is TGTGCCAGCACGCGCGGGAGCACCGGGGAGCTGTTTTTT. Translated: CASTRGSTGELFF.